This T cell receptor beta chain appears in the sequencing data of a study of glioma-infiltrating T cells after dendritic cell vaccination. Time point meaning: after dendritic cell vaccination, including at tumor progression/relapse. The PCR used 60 V beta and 13 J beta primers. Sequencing was performed with immunoSEQ multiplex PCR; in TCRdb, only in-frame clones are kept and a portion is missing. The sample lists 60,000 or so clones; roughly 86% were seen once. There are 14 residues in the CDR3. The trim removed 4 bases at V and 8 bases at J, leaving 6 bases unmatched. CDR1 SNHLY and CDR2 FYNNEI come from the germline V gene.

The sequencing here drew on blood, taken after dendritic cell vaccination. The chain is built from TRBV2 and TRBJ1-4; 8 bases are a match to TRBD1. This sequence was found in a human donor with glioblastoma. CDR3 nucleotide sequence: TGTGCCAGCAGTGTCGGGACAGGCGAAGAAAAACTGTTTTTT. Its translation is CASSVGTGEEKLFF.